The TCR beta chain under discussion was sequenced for a study of graft-versus-host responses after intestinal transplantation. Plated together were 200,000 CFSE-labeled responder cells and 200,000 irradiated, violet-dye-labeled stimulator cells. Proliferating responders of the CD3+CD4+ and CD3+CD8+ phenotypes with low CFSE were sorted after the reaction. Study observations and caveats: Early after transplant, HvG declines were associated with peak levels of circulating GvH clones. Allograft graft-versus-host to host-versus-graft clonal ratios ran high in patients with graft-donor T cell macrochimerism.

This CDR3 spans 14 amino acids. V shed 6 bases, J shed 8 bases, and the junction held 12 bases outside the gene matches. CDR1 and CDR2 (germline): MNHNY, SVGAGI (reference sequence). Assay used: immunoSEQ multiplex PCR; TCRdb lists only in-frame clones, some missing. The repertoire has roughly 20,000 clones, more than 40% of them found once; the top ten carry roughly 1%. The chain joins TRBV6-6 to TRBJ1-2, with 7 bases matching TRBD1. This sequence originates from a human patient who received an intestinal transplant. This material consisted of alloreactive CD4+ T cells from a mixed lymphocyte reaction culture, taken before intestinal transplant. Subset meaning: CFSE-low proliferating T cells sorted from roughly 6-day pre-transplant mixed lymphocyte reaction (GvH or HvG direction). CDR3 loop: CASRATGSISGYTF. CDR3 DNA: TGTGCCAGCAGAGCGACAGGGAGTATCTCGGGCTACACCTTC.